Included here is one TCR beta chain sequence, with context. As processed by the authors: Estimation of nucleated cell counts relied on the amplification of reference gene primers. Generated by immunoSEQ multiplex PCR, the TCRdb table keeps only in-frame clones and is missing some. From that table come the V and J calls and clone size; the DNA was used to work out D and trimming. The repertoire has roughly 43,000 clones, 87% of them found once; the top ten carry about 16%. This sample is drawn from a study of blood T cell repertoires in COVID-19. In the study overall: COVID-19 samples collected from the United States, Italy and Spain covered acute and convalescent phases. Sources were T cells, B-cell-depleted T cells, or PBMCs; the material itself was cDNA or gDNA.

The length of the CDR3 is 17 residues. V was clipped by 4 bases and J by 0 bases; unmatched bases: 10. Germline-derived CDR1 and CDR2 are SGDLS and YYNGEE. Sequences were obtained from peripheral blood. The V and J genes are TRBV9 and TRBJ1-3; 7 bases match TRBD1. This sequence originates from a man aged 55 to 70 with active COVID-19. Here the CDR3 reads CASSLSGQSSSGNTIYF. The CDR3 nucleotides are TGTGCCAGCAGCTTATCGGGACAGTCGAGCTCTGGAAACACCATATATTTT. Combining the CDR3 with reference TRBV9 and TRBJ1-3 gives the whole variable domain DSGVTQTPKHLITATGQRVTLRCSPRSGDLSVYWYQQSLDQGLQFLIQYYNGEERAKGNILERFSAQQFPDLHSELNLSSLELGDSALYFCASSLSGQSSSGNTIYFGEGSWLTVV.